This entry lists 12 T cell receptor beta chains sequenced from one sample in a study of blood T cell repertoires in COVID-19. TCRdb's copy holds only in-frame clones and misses some; the assay was immunoSEQ multiplex PCR. Of around 200,000 clones listed, around 86% were seen once; the top ten hold over 3%. The sample was PBMCs or T cells enriched from blood (not recorded which). The receptors stem from a middle-aged woman with acute COVID-19.

The rearrangement links TRBV5-1 to TRBJ1-1; maybe TRBD1 (5 bases). The CDR3 totals 18 residues. Germline lookup yields CDR1 SGHRS and CDR2 YFSETQ. V shed 0 bases and J shed 3 bases, with 21 bases lying between them. Written as DNA, the CDR3 is TGCGCCAGCAGCTTGGGCGGGATTTCAGGGCCGTTCGACACTGAAGCTTTCTTT. It specifies CASSLGGISGPFDTEAFF.

The genes are TRBV29-1 and TRBJ1-1, with no clear D. Looked up from germline, CDR1 is SQVTM and CDR2 is ANQGSEA. V lost 1 base and J lost 2, with 2 bases in between. This CDR3 spans 11 amino acids. The CDR3 spells CSVEVNTEAFF. CDR3 DNA sequence: TGCAGCGTTGAAGTAAACACTGAAGCTTTCTTT.

The chain recombines TRBV11-2 with TRBJ2-1; unclear D gene. The CDR3 contains 15 residues. The V end lost 0 bases, the J end lost 4 bases, and 10 bases lay between the germline ends. Germline V gene data show CDR1 as SGHAT and CDR2 as FQNNGV. The CDR3 loop reads CASSLDRSPYNEQFF. In DNA form, the CDR3 reads TGTGCCAGCAGCTTAGATCGTTCTCCTTACAATGAGCAGTTCTTC.

The gene calls are TRBV11-2 and TRBJ1-1; a weak D match, TRBD1 (5 bases). The ends were cut back, 1 base at V and 1 base at J, with 7 bases in the middle. The CDR3 loop spans 14 amino acids. Germline loops: CDR1 SGHAT, CDR2 FQNNGV. The CDR3 reads CASSLAGQNTEAFF. In DNA, the CDR3 is TGTGCCAGCAGCTTAGCCGGACAGAACACTGAAGCTTTCTTT. Drawing the rest from reference TRBV11-2 and TRBJ1-1, the complete variable domain is EAGVAQSPRYKIIEKRQSVAFWCNPISGHATLYWYQQILGQGPKLLIQFQNNGVVDDSQLPKDRFSAERLKGVDSTLKIQPAKLEDSAVYLCASSLAGQNTEAFFGQGTRLTVV.

This sequence joins TRBV3-1 (or the pseudogene TRBV3-2) and TRBJ1-2; a weak D match, TRBD1 (6 bases). The length of the CDR3 is 13 residues. Germline loops: CDR1 LGHDT, CDR2 YNNKEL (reference sequence). V was shortened by 6 bases and J by 4 bases, with 12 bases between the two germline ends. CDR3 in amino acids: CASSETGSYGYTF. CDR3 coding DNA: TGTGCCAGCAGTGAAACAGGGTCCTATGGCTACACCTTC.

The rearrangement uses TRBV20-1 and TRBJ1-2; tentatively, D is TRBD1 (5 bases). The germline gives CDR1 DFQATT, CDR2 SNEGSKA (reference sequence). This CDR3 spans 10 amino acids. V was clipped by 1 base and J by 8 bases, with 5 bases between them. CDR3 loop: CSARGQGYTF. CDR3 DNA: TGCAGTGCTAGAGGACAGGGCTACACCTTC.

The rearrangement uses TRBV7-9 and TRBJ2-1, with TRBD1 matching over 9 bases. V lost 5 bases, J lost 2 bases, and 4 bases stayed unmatched. Germline V gene sequence: CDR1 SEHNR, CDR2 FQNEAQ (reference sequence). The CDR3 sequence is 15 residues long. The CDR3 nucleotides are TGTGCCAGCAGCCCGTGGACAGGGGCCTACAATGAGCAGTTCTTC. Translating it yields CASSPWTGAYNEQFF.

This sequence joins TRBV9 and TRBJ1-1; possibly TRBD1 for D (5 bases). This CDR3 is built from 14 residues. Germline CDR1 and CDR2: SGDLS and YYNGEE. Trimming stripped 3 bases from V and 5 bases from J, with 14 bases between. The CDR3 nucleotides are TGTGCCAGCAGCGCCCCGGGGGGGGGAACTGAAGCTTTCTTT. It translates to CASSAPGGGTEAFF.

J is TRBJ1-5 and V is TRBV6-2 or TRBV6-3; a weak D match, TRBD1 (5 bases). The CDR3 sequence is 12 residues long. V was cut by 6 bases and J by 6 bases, with 9 bases left in between. Germline-derived CDR1 and CDR2 are MNHEY and SVGEGT. CDR3 residues: CASSPGGQPQHF. For the CDR3, the DNA is TGTGCCAGCAGCCCCGGGGGTCAGCCCCAGCATTTT.

CDR3 sequence (DNA): TGTGCCAGCAGCTTGCCTAGCGGGGCGTTTAATGAGCAGTTCTTC. It codes for CASSLPSGAFNEQFF. The chain joins TRBV5-4 to TRBJ2-1; TRBD2 matches 9 bases. CDR3 size: 15 residues. Germline loops: CDR1 SGHNT, CDR2 YYREEE (reference sequence). Trimming removed 1 base from V and 7 bases from J; junction bases left unmatched: 6.

This chain uses TRBV3-1 (or the pseudogene TRBV3-2) with TRBJ1-4; D might be TRBD1 (6 bases). V shed 6 bases and J shed 8 bases, with 16 bases lying between them. This CDR3 comprises 14 residues. Germline loops: CDR1 LGHDT, CDR2 YNNKEL (reference sequence). CDR3 protein: CASSRLGHDEKLFF. Here the CDR3 DNA reads TGTGCCAGCAGTAGACTGGGACACGACGAAAAACTGTTTTTT.

The chain employs TRBV7-2 and TRBJ1-2; D gene ambiguous. The CDR3 loop spans 14 amino acids. The ends were cut back, 1 base at V and 0 bases at J, with 6 bases in the middle. CDR1 SGHTA and CDR2 FQGNSA come from the germline V gene. In DNA form, the CDR3 reads TGTGCCAGCAGCTTAGACAGATCTAACTATGGCTACACCTTC. Translated: CASSLDRSNYGYTF.